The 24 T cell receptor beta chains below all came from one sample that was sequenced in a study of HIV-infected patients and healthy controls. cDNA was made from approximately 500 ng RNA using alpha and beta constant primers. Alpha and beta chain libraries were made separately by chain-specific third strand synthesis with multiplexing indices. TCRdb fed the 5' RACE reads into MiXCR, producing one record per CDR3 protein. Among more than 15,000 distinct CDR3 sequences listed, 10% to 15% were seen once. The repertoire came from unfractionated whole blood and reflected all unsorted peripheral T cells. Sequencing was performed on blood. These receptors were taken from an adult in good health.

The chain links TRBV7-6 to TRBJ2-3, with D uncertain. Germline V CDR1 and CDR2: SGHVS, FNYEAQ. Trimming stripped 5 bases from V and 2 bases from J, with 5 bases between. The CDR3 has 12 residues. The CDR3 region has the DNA TGTGCCAGCAGCCCACACACAGATACGCAGTATTTT. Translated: CASSPHTDTQYF. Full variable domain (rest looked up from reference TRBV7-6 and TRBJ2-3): GAGVSQSPRYKVTKRGQDVALRCDPISGHVSLYWYRQALGQGPEFLTYFNYEAQQDKSGLPNDRFSAERPEGSISTLTIQRTEQRDSAMYRCASSPHTDTQYFGPGTRLTVL.

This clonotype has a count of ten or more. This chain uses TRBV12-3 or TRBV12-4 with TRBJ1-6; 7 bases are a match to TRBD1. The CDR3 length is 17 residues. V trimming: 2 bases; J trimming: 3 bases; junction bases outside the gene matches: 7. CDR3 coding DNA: TGTGCCAGCAGTTTACATGCAGGGGGTATCTATAATTCACCCCTCCACTTT. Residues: CASSLHAGGIYNSPLHF.

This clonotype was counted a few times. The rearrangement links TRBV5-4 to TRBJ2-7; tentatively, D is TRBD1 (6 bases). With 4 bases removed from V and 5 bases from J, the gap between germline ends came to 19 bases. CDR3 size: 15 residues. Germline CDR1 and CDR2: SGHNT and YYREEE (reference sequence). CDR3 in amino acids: CASSLKKTSGDEQYF. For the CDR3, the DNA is TGTGCCAGCAGCCTTAAAAAGACTTCAGGGGACGAGCAGTACTTC.

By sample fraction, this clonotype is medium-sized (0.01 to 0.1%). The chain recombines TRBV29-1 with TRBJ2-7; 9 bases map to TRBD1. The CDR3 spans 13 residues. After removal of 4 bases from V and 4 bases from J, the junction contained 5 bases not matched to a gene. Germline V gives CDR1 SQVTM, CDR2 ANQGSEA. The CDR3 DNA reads TGCAGCGTTGGGACAGGGGAAGGGTACGAGCAGTACTTC. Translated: CSVGTGEGYEQYF.

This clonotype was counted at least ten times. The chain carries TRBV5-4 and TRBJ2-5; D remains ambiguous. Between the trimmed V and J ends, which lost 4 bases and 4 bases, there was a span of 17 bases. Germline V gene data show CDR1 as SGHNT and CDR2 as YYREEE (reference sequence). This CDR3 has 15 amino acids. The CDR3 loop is CASSPGDPDIETQYF. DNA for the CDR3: TGTGCCAGCAGCCCTGGTGACCCCGATATAGAGACCCAGTACTTC. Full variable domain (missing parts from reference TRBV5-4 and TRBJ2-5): ETGVTQSPTHLIKTRGQQVTLRCSSQSGHNTVSWYQQALGQGPQFIFQYYREEENGRGNFPPRFSGLQFPNYSSELNVNALELDDSALYLCASSPGDPDIETQYFGPGTRLLVL.

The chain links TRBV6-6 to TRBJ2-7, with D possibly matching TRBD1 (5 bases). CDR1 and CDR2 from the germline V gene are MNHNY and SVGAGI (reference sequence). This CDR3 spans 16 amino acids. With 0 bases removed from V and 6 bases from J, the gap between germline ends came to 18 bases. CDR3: CASSYSPGSPQPEQYF. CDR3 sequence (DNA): TGTGCCAGCAGTTACTCCCCAGGGTCCCCCCAGCCCGAGCAGTACTTC.

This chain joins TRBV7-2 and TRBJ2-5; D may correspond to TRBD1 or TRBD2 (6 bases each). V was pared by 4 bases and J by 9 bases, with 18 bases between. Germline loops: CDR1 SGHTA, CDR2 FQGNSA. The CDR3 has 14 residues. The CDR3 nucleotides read TGTGCCAGCAGCTCCATAGTGGGGGGCGCGGCCCAGTACTTC. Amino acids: CASSSIVGGAAQYF. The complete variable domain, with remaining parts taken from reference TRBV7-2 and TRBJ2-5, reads GAGVSQSPSNKVTEKGKDVELRCDPISGHTALYWYRQSLGQGLEFLIYFQGNSAPDKSGLPSDRFSAERTGGSVSTLTIQRTQQEDSAVYLCASSSIVGGAAQYFGPGTRLLVL.

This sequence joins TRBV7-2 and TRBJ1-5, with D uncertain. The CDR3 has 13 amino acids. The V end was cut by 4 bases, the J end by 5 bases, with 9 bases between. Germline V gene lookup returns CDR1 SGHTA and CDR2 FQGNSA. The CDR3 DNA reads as TGTGCCAGCAGCTCCGAGCGTTATCAGCCCCAGCATTTT. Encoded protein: CASSSERYQPQHF.

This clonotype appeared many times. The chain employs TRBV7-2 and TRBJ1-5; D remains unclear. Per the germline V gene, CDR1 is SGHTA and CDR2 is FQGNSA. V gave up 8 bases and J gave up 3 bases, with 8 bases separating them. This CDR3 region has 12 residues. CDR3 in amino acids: CASGRYNQPQHF. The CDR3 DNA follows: TGTGCCAGCGGACGGTACAATCAGCCCCAGCATTTT.

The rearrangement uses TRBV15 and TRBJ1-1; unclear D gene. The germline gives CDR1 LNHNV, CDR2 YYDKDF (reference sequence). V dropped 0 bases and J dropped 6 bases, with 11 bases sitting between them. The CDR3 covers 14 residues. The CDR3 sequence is CATSRDPRLAEAFF. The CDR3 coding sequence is TGTGCCACCAGCAGAGATCCCCGGCTGGCTGAAGCTTTCTTT.

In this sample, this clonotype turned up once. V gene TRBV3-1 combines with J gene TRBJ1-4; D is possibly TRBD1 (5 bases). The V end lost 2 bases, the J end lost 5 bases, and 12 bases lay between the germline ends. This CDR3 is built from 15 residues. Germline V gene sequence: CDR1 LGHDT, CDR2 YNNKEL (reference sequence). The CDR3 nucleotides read TGTGCCAGCAGCCAAAACCGGGGCCCGAATGAAAAACTGTTTTTT. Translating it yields CASSQNRGPNEKLFF.

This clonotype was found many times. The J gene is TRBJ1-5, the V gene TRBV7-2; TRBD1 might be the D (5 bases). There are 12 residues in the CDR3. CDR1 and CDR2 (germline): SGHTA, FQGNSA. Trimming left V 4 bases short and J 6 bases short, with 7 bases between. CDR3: CASSSQGQPQHF. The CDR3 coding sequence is TGTGCCAGCAGCTCCCAGGGTCAGCCCCAGCATTTT.

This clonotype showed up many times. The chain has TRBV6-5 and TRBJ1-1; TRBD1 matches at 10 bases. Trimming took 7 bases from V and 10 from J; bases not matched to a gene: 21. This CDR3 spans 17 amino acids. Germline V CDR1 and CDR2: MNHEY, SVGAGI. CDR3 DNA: TGTGCCAGCAAATCTCCGGGGGACAGGGGCTCGGATAGTGCAGCTTTCTTT. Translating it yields CASKSPGDRGSDSAAFF.

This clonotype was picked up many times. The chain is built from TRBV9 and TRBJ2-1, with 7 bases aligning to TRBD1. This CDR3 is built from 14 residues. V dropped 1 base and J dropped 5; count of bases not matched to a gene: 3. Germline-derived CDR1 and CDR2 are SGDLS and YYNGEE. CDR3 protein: CASSVTGQNNEQFF. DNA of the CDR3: TGTGCCAGCAGCGTAACGGGACAGAACAATGAGCAGTTCTTC.

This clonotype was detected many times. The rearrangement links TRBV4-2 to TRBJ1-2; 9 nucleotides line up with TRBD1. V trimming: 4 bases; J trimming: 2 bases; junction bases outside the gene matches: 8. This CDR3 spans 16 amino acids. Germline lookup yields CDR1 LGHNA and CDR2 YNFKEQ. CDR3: CASSLPTGTGNYGYTF. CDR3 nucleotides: TGTGCCAGCAGCCTCCCAACCGGGACAGGGAACTATGGCTACACCTTC.

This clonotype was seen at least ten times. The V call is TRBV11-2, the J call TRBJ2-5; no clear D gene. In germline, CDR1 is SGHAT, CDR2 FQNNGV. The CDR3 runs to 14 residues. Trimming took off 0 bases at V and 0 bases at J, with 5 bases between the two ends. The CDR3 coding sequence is TGTGCCAGCAGCTTAGACATGTACCAAGAGACCCAGTACTTC. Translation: CASSLDMYQETQYF.

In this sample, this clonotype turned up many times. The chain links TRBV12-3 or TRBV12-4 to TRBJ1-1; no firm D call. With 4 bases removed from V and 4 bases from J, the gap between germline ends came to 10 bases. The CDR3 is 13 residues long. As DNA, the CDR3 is TGTGCCAGCAGTTACGGAGGTGGCACTGAAGCTTTCTTT. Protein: CASSYGGGTEAFF.

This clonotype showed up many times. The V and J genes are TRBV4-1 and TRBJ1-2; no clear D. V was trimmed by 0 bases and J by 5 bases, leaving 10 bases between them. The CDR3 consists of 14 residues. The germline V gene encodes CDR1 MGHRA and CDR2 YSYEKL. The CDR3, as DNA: TGCGCCAGCAGCCAAGAAGTTCAGGTTTATGGCTACACCTTC. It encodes CASSQEVQVYGYTF.

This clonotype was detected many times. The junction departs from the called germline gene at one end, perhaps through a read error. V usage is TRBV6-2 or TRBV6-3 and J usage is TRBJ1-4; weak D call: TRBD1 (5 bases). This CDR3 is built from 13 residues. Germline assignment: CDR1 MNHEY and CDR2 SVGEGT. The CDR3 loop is CASSYSEVDSALF. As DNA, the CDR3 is TGTGCCAGCAGTTACTCGGAAGTTGACAGCGCACTTTTT.

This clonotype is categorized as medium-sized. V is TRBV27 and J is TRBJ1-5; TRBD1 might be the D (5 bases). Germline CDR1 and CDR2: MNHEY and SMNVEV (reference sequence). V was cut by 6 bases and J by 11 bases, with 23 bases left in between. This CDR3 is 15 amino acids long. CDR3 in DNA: TGTGCCAGCAGCCCAAACGGACACGGCGATTCGGCCCAGCATTTT. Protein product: CASSPNGHGDSAQHF.

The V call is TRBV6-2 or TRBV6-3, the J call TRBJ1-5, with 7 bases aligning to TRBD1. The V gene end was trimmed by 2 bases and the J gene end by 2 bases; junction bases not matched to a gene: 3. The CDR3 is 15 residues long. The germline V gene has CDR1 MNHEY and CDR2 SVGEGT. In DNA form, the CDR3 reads TGTGCCAGCAGTTACCTCGGGACAGGCAATCAGCCCCAGCATTTT. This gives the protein CASSYLGTGNQPQHF.

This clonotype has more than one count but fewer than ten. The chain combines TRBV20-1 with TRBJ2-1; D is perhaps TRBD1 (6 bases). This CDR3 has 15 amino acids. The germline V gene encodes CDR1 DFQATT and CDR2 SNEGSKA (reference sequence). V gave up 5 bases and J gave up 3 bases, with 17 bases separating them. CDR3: CSAGDGGRRYNEQFF. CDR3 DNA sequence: TGCAGTGCTGGGGATGGGGGCCGGCGCTACAATGAGCAGTTCTTC.

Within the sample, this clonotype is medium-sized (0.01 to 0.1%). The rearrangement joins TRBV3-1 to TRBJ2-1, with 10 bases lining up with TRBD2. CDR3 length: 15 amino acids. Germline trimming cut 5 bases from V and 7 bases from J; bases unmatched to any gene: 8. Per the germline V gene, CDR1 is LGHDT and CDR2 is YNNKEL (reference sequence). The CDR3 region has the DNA TGTGCCAGCAGCACACTAGCGGGGAGGGCAAATGAGCAGTTCTTC. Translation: CASSTLAGRANEQFF.

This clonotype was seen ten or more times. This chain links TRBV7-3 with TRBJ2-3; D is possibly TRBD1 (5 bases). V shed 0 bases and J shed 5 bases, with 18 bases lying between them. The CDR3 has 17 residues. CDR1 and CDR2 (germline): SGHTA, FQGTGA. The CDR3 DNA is TGTGCCAGCAGCTTAACGTTGGCAGGGTCCGGTGTAGATACGCAGTATTTT. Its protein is CASSLTLAGSGVDTQYF. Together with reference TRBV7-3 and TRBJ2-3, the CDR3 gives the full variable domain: GAGVSQTPSNKVTEKGKYVELRCDPISGHTALYWYRQSLGQGPEFLIYFQGTGAADDSGLPNDRFFAVRPEGSVSTLKIQRTERGDSAVYLCASSLTLAGSGVDTQYFGPGTRLTVL.